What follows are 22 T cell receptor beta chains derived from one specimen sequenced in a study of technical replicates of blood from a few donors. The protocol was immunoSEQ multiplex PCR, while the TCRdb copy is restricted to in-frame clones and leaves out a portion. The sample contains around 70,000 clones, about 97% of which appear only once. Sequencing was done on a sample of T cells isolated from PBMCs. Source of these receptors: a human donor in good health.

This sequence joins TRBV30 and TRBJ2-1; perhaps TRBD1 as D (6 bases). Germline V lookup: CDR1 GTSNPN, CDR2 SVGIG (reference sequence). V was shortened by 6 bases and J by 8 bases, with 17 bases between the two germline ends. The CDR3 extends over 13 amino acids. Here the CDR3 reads CACTGHGIYEQFF. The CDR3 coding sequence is TGTGCCTGCACGGGACACGGGATCTATGAGCAGTTCTTC.

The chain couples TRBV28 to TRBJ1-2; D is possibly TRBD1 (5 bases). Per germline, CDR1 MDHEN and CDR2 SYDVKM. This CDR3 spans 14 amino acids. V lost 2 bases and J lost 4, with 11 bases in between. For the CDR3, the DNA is TGTGCCAGCAGTTTACAGGGAAGGAGCTATGGCTACACCTTC. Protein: CASSLQGRSYGYTF.

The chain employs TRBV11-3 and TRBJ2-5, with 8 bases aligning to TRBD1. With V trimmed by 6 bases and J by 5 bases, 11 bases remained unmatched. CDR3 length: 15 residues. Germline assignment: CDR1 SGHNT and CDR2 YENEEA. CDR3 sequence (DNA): TGTGCCAGCAGTCTTGGGCCAGGGGGCGAGGAGACCCAGTACTTC. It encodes CASSLGPGGEETQYF.

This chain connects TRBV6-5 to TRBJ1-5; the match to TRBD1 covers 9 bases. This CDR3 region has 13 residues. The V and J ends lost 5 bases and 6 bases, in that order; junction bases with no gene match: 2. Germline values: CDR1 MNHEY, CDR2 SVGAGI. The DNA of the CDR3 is TGTGCCAGCAGTGTACAGGGGGCTCAGCCCCAGCATTTT. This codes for CASSVQGAQPQHF.

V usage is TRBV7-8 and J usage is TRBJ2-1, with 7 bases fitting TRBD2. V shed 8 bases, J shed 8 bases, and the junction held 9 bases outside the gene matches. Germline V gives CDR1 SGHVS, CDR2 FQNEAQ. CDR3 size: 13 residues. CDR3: CASWEGGPDEQFF. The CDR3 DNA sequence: TGTGCCAGCTGGGAGGGAGGGCCCGATGAGCAGTTCTTC.

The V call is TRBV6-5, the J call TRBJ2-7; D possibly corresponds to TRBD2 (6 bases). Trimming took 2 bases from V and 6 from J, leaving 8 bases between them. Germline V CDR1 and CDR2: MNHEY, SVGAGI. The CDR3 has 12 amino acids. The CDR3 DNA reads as TGTGCCAGCAGTTACGGAGGGCTCGAGCAGTACTTC. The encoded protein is CASSYGGLEQYF.

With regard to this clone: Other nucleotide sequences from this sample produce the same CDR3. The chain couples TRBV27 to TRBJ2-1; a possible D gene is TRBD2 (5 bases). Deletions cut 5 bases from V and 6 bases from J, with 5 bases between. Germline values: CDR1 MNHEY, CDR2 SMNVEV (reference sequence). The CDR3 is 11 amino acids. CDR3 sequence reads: CASSRGNEQFF. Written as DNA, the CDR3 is TGTGCCAGCAGTCGGGGCAATGAGCAGTTCTTC.

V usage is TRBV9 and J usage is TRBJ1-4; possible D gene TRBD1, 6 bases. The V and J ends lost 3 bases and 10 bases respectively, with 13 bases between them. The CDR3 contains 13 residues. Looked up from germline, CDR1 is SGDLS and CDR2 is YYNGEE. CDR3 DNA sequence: TGTGCCAGCAGCGAGGGGGACGGAAGAAAACTGTTTTTT. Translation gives CASSEGDGRKLFF.

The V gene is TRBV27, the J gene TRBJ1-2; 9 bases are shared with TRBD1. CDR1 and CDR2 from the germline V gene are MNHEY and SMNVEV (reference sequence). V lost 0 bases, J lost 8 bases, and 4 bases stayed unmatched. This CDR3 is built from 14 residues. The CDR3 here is CASSLSGTGNGYTF. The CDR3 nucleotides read TGTGCCAGCAGTTTATCCGGGACAGGGAACGGCTACACCTTC.

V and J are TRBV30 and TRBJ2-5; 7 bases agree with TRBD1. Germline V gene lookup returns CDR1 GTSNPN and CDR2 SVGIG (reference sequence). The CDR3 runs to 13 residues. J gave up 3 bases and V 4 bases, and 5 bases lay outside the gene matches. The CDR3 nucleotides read TGTGCCTGGACCTCGGGACAGAAAGAGACCCAGTACTTC. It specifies CAWTSGQKETQYF. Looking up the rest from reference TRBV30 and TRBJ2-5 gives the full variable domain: SQTIHQWPATLVQPVGSPLSLECTVEGTSNPNLYWYRQAAGRGLQLLFYSVGIGQISSEVPQNLSASRPQDRQFILSSKKLLLSDSGFYLCAWTSGQKETQYFGPGTRLLVL.

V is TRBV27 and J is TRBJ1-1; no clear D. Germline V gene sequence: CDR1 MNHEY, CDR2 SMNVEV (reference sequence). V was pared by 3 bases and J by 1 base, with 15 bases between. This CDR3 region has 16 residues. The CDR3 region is CASSLARPGKNTEAFF. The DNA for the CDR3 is TGTGCCAGCAGTTTGGCCCGGCCAGGCAAGAACACTGAAGCTTTCTTT.

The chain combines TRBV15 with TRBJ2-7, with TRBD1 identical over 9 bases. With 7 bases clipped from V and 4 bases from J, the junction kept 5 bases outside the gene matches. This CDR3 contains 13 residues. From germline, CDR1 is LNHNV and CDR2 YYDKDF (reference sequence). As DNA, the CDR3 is TGTGCCACCACCCAGGACAGGGGTTACGAGCAGTACTTC. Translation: CATTQDRGYEQYF.

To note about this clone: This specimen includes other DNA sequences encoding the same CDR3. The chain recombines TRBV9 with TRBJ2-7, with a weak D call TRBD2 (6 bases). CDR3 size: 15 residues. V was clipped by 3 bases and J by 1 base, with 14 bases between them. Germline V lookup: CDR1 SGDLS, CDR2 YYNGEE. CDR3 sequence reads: CASSAGTGGSYEQYF. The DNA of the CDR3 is TGTGCCAGCAGCGCCGGGACTGGGGGGTCCTACGAGCAGTACTTC.

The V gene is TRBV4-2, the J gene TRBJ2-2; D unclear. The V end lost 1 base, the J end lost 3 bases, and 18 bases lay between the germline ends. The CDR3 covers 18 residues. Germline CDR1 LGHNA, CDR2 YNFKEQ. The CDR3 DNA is TGTGCCAGCAGCCAAGCTTTAACCTGGTCTGAGTACACCGGGGAGCTGTTTTTT. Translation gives CASSQALTWSEYTGELFF.

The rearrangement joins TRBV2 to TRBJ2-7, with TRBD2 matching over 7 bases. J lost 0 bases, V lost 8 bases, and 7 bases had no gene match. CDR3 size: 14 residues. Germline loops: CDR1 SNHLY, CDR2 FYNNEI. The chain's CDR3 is CASGTTQLSYEQYF. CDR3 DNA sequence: TGTGCCAGCGGGACTACCCAACTCTCCTACGAGCAGTACTTC.

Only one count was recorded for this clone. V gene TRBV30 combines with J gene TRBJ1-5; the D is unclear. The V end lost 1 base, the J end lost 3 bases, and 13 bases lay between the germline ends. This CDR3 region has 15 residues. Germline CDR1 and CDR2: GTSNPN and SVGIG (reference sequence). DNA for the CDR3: TGTGCCTGGAGTGAAGGAACAGTTCTCAATCAGCCCCAGCATTTT. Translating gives CAWSEGTVLNQPQHF.

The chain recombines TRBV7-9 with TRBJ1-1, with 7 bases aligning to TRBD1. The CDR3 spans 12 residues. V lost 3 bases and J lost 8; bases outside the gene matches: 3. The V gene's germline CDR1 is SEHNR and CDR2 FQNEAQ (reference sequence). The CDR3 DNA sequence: TGTGCCAGCAGCTTGACAGGGTCGGAAGCTTTCTTT. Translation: CASSLTGSEAFF.

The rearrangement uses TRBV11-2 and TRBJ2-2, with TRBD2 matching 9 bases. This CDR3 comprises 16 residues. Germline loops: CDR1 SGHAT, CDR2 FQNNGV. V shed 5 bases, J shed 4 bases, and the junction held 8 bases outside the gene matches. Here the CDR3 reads CASSLNSGSSTGELFF. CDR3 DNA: TGTGCCAGCAGCCTTAATAGCGGGAGCAGCACCGGGGAGCTGTTTTTT.

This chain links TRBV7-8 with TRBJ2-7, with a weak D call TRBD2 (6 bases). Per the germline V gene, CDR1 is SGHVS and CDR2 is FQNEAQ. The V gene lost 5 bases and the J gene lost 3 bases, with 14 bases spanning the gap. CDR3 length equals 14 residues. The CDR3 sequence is CASSHPAEGYEQYF. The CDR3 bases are TGTGCCAGCAGCCACCCGGCGGAGGGCTACGAGCAGTACTTC.

The CDR3 loop reads CASSFKEGGGTEAFF. The DNA of the CDR3 is TGTGCCAGCAGCTTTAAAGAGGGAGGCGGCACTGAAGCTTTCTTT. The chain links TRBV21-1 to TRBJ1-1. TRBV21-1 is deemed a pseudogene. The CDR3 spans 15 residues.

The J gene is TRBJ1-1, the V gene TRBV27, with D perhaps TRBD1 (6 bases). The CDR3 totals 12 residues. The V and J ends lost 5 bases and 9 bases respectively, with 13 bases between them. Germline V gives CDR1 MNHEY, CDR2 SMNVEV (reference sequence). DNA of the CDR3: TGTGCCAGCAGTCCAGGGGTCCCCCAAGCTTTCTTT. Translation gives CASSPGVPQAFF.

This CDR3 reads CASSLGFSSYNEQFF. In DNA, the CDR3 is TGTGCCAGCAGCTTAGGGTTCAGCTCCTACAATGAGCAGTTCTTC. The chain combines TRBV13 with TRBJ2-1; D unclear. This CDR3 comprises 15 residues. The V gene lost 0 bases and the J gene lost 0 bases, with 6 bases spanning the gap. CDR1 is PRHDT and CDR2 is FYEKMQ in the germline V gene (reference sequence).